Detailed here is one T cell receptor (beta chain). This sample stems from a study of CD8+ T cells in alopecia areata. Across the whole study: Each of the treated patients was given oral tofacitinib, 5 to 10 mg twice daily, for moderate-to-severe alopecia areata.

Investigators isolated RNA and reverse transcribed it into cDNA to act as the sequencing template. Profiled with immunoSEQ multiplex PCR; TCRdb holds only in-frame clones, not every one. This table holds some 95,000 clones, 35% to 50% found once. The investigators collected lesional scalp punch biopsies and peripheral blood from alopecia areata patients. The specimen was CD4+ T cells sorted from blood. This TCR was sampled from a human donor with alopecia areata.

This CDR3 reads CASSPGTGRNQPQHF. The CDR3, as DNA: TGTGCCAGCAGCCCCGGGACAGGCCGTAATCAGCCCCAGCATTTT. The chain couples TRBV6-5 to TRBJ1-5; 8 bases agree with TRBD1. Germline V lookup: CDR1 MNHEY, CDR2 SVGAGI. V gave up 6 bases and J gave up 4 bases; unmatched junction bases: 8. This CDR3 is built from 15 residues.